The 17 T cell receptor beta chains below were found in one sample sequenced in a study of blood T cell repertoires in COVID-19. Using immunoSEQ multiplex PCR, the repertoire was profiled, and TCRdb retains in-frame clones only, with some absent. The sample includes about 370,000 clones, about 90% of them seen just once. The material sequenced was peripheral blood. The receptors shown here come from a woman in her 30s with COVID-19, enrolled during active disease.

V gene TRBV3-1 (or the pseudogene TRBV3-2) combines with J gene TRBJ1-1, with D maybe TRBD1 (6 bases). CDR1 and CDR2 (germline): LGHDT, YNNKEL (reference sequence). The CDR3 consists of 16 residues. The V end lost 2 bases, the J end lost 1 base, and 14 bases lay between the germline ends. CDR3 protein: CASSQPTPQGNTEAFF. CDR3 DNA: TGTGCCAGCAGCCAACCAACTCCACAGGGGAACACTGAAGCTTTCTTT.

The genes are TRBV2 and TRBJ2-3; 7 nucleotides match TRBD1. Germline CDR1 and CDR2: SNHLY and FYNNEI. The CDR3 has 16 residues. With 8 bases clipped from V and 0 bases from J, the junction kept 11 bases outside the gene matches. CDR3 DNA sequence: TGTGCCAGCGGAAAAGGGACAGACTTTAGCACAGATACGCAGTATTTT. Translated, it gives CASGKGTDFSTDTQYF.

The chain couples TRBV2 to TRBJ1-3, with a tentative D call TRBD1 (5 bases). The CDR3 covers 15 residues. The V gene lost 3 bases and the J gene lost 3 bases, with 12 bases spanning the gap. Per germline, CDR1 SNHLY and CDR2 FYNNEI. The DNA of the CDR3 is TGTGCCAGCAGTGATGTGGCCAGGGTTGGAAACACCATATATTTT. Amino acids: CASSDVARVGNTIYF. Supplemented by reference TRBV2 and TRBJ1-3, the full variable domain reads EPEVTQTPSHQVTQMGQEVILRCVPISNHLYFYWYRQILGQKVEFLVSFYNNEISEKSEIFDDQFSVERPDGSNFTLKIRSTKLEDSAMYFCASSDVARVGNTIYFGEGSWLTVV.

V is TRBV5-5 and J is TRBJ2-2; D remains unclear. Trimming removed 4 bases from V and 2 bases from J, with 15 bases in between. The CDR3 totals 16 residues. The germline gives CDR1 SGHKS, CDR2 YYEKEE (reference sequence). The CDR3 DNA sequence: TGTGCCAGCAGCCCCATCGCCCCCAGAAACACCGGGGAGCTGTTTTTT. Protein product: CASSPIAPRNTGELFF.

This clone was recorded only once. This may come from a read error, since a much larger clone is one base off. The sample carries other DNA sequences with the same CDR3. The gene calls are TRBV2 and TRBJ2-1, with D hard to call. With 4 bases removed from V and 2 bases from J, the gap between germline ends came to 15 bases. This CDR3 comprises 16 residues. In germline, CDR1 is SNHLY, CDR2 FYNNEI. CDR3 DNA sequence: TGTGCCAGCAGTGTCGCAACAGTCCAACCCTACAATGAGCAGTTCTTC. Translated, it gives CASSVATVQPYNEQFF.

The chain joins TRBV7-9 to TRBJ2-3; D possibly corresponds to TRBD1 (5 bases). V was shortened by 4 bases and J by 10 bases, with 15 bases between the two germline ends. The CDR3 has 13 residues. The germline CDR1 and CDR2 sequences are SEHNR and FQNEAQ (reference sequence). The chain's CDR3 is CASSSRTPEAQYF. CDR3 nucleotide sequence: TGTGCCAGCAGCTCCCGGACACCAGAGGCGCAGTATTTT.

The chain links TRBV7-8 to TRBJ2-1; D might be TRBD2 (5 bases). The CDR3 is made up of 14 amino acids. V gave up 1 base and J gave up 5 bases, with 9 bases separating them. Germline loops: CDR1 SGHVS, CDR2 FQNEAQ. The CDR3 sequence is CASSLGTPNNEQFF. The CDR3 region has the DNA TGTGCCAGCAGCTTAGGGACTCCCAACAATGAGCAGTTCTTC.

The V gene is TRBV7-2, the J gene TRBJ2-3, with 9 bases fitting TRBD1. CDR3 length: 14 residues. The germline V gene encodes CDR1 SGHTA and CDR2 FQGNSA. The V gene end was trimmed by 5 bases and the J gene end by 5 bases; junction bases not matched to a gene: 5. CDR3 bases: TGTGCCAGCAGCACCGACAGGGGGAGAGATACGCAGTATTTT. Protein product: CASSTDRGRDTQYF.

The chain couples TRBV27 to TRBJ2-7, with a tentative D call TRBD1 (5 bases). CDR1 and CDR2 from the germline V gene are MNHEY and SMNVEV (reference sequence). The V end was cut by 6 bases, the J end by 4 bases, with 16 bases between. The CDR3 length is 14 residues. The CDR3 DNA is TGTGCCAGCAGCCACCTCGCAGGGCCATACGAGCAGTACTTC. Residues: CASSHLAGPYEQYF.

V usage is TRBV19 and J usage is TRBJ1-1; 7 bases are shared with TRBD1. This CDR3 is built from 15 residues. Trimming at V came to 3 bases and at J to 4 bases, leaving 8 bases not matched to a gene. In germline, CDR1 is LNHDA, CDR2 SQIVND (reference sequence). CDR3: CASSIRHQGGTEAFF. The CDR3 bases are TGTGCCAGTAGTATCCGTCACCAGGGGGGCACTGAAGCTTTCTTT.

CDR3 region: CASSPPGGALAGELFF. The CDR3 DNA reads as TGTGCCAGCTCACCACCTGGGGGGGCCTTGGCCGGGGAGCTGTTTTTT. The chain combines TRBV18 with TRBJ2-2; weak D call: TRBD2 (7 bases). There are 16 residues in the CDR3. Germline V CDR1 and CDR2: KGHSH, LQKENI. V was shortened by 0 bases and J by 6 bases, with 14 bases between the two germline ends.

The chain joins TRBV15 to TRBJ1-4; 8 bases agree with TRBD1. V lost 0 bases to trimming and J lost 6 bases; unmatched junction nucleotides: 12. Per the germline V gene, CDR1 is LNHNV and CDR2 is YYDKDF (reference sequence). This CDR3 has 18 amino acids. CDR3 amino acids: CATSREFDRGWEDEKLFF. The CDR3 DNA follows: TGTGCCACCAGCAGAGAATTCGACAGGGGATGGGAGGATGAAAAACTGTTTTTT.

This chain links TRBV19 with TRBJ2-5, with 8 bases identical to TRBD2. The germline gives CDR1 LNHDA, CDR2 SQIVND (reference sequence). V lost 7 bases, J lost 5 bases, and 15 bases stayed unmatched. CDR3 length: 16 residues. The chain's CDR3 is CASTSSGGHIGETQYF. The CDR3 region has the DNA TGTGCCAGTACCTCGAGCGGGGGACACATCGGGGAGACCCAGTACTTC.

This clone was picked up one time. The chain carries TRBV6-5 and TRBJ1-6; 7 nucleotides match TRBD1. The CDR3 extends over 14 amino acids. V was pared by 8 bases and J by 6 bases, with 7 bases of the junction left unmatched. Germline V gene data show CDR1 as MNHEY and CDR2 as SVGAGI. CDR3 DNA sequence: TGTGCCAGCGGATATGGGACAGTTAATTCACCCCTCCACTTT. Translation gives CASGYGTVNSPLHF.

The V gene is TRBV6-5, the J gene TRBJ2-3; D not resolved. Trimming removed 5 bases at V and 4 bases at J, with 16 bases between. From germline, CDR1 is MNHEY and CDR2 SVGAGI. This CDR3 region has 15 residues. For the CDR3, the DNA is TGTGCCAGCAGTAAACCGGAGTCCATCGCAGATACGCAGTATTTT. Protein sequence: CASSKPESIADTQYF.

This sequence joins TRBV11-3 and TRBJ2-1, with TRBD2 matching over 9 bases. Trimming at V came to 2 bases and at J to 8 bases, leaving 10 bases not matched to a gene. CDR1 is SGHNT, CDR2 YENEEA, per germline. This CDR3 comprises 16 residues. The CDR3 region is CASSLLSGRIGDEQFF. DNA of the CDR3: TGTGCCAGCAGCTTATTGAGCGGGAGGATTGGCGATGAGCAGTTCTTC.

The V gene is TRBV5-8, the J gene TRBJ1-1; D gene unclear. The ends were cut back, 4 bases at V and 9 bases at J, with 10 bases in the middle. The CDR3 sequence is 11 residues long. Germline V gives CDR1 SGHTS, CDR2 YDEGEE. CDR3 in amino acids: CASSPSVQAFF. The CDR3 coding sequence is TGTGCCAGCAGCCCTTCTGTTCAAGCTTTCTTT.